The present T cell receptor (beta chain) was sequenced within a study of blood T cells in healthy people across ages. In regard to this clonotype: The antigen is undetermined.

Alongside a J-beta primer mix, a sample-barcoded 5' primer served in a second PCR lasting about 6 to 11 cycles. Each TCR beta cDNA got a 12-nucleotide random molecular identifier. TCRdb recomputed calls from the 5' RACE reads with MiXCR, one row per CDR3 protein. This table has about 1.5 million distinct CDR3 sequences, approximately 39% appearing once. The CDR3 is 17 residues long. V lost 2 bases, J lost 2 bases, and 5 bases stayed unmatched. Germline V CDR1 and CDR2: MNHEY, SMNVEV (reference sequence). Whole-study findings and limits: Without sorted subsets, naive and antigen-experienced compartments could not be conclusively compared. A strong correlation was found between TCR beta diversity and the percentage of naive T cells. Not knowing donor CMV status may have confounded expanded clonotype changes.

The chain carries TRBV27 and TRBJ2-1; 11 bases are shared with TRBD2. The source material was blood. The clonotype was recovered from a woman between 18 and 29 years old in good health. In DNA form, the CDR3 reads TGTGCCAGCAGTTTACTAAATAGCGGGGGGGCCTACAATGAGCAGTTCTTC. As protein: CASSLLNSGGAYNEQFF.